This T cell receptor (beta chain) is from a study of cytomegalovirus exposure and HLA in healthy donors. Turning to the study itself: In a previous analysis, 110 million or so unique TCR beta sequences were found from 150 million to 200 million T cells. Broader study findings: TRBV6-2, TRBV6-3 and some other V segments were excluded as indistinguishable. Analysis performed later found under 20,000 TCR beta sequences associated with HLA alleles at 0.05 false discovery rate.

This clone has a handful of counts. Antigen specificity is unknown. PCR primers comprised 60 Vbeta and 13 Jbeta primers. Clones were read by immunoSEQ multiplex PCR, and TCRdb kept only the in-frame ones, dropping some. The data show some 120,000 clones, about three quarters seen once. The CDR3 totals 13 residues. V lost 5 bases to trimming and J lost 4 bases, with 12 bases between them. Germline V gene sequence: CDR1 SGHTA, CDR2 FQGNSA. This TCR was sampled from a man aged 25-40 years in good health and CMV-seronegative. V gene TRBV7-2 combines with J gene TRBJ2-7; tentative D call: TRBD2 (6 bases). The sequenced material came from PBMCs. This chain's CDR3 is CASSRTREYEQYF. Written as DNA, the CDR3 is TGTGCCAGCAGCCGAACCCGGGAGTACGAGCAGTACTTC.